This is a list of T cell receptor beta chains from one sample in a study of Ad26.COV2.S vaccination and SARS-CoV-2 variants. Method: immunoSEQ multiplex PCR; TCRdb's copy keeps in-frame clones and lacks some. The sample records roughly 180,000 clones, 70% to 90% being singletons. The sequencing here drew on peripheral blood, taken after recovery from COVID-19. The receptors here all came from a human donor who had recovered from COVID-19. Each CDR3 is given with its conserved first and last residue. The D gene is left open where the match is weak. Clone size is stated in some rows and not others, as once, few, many or a class when expanded.

d_gene	v_gene	j_gene	abundance	CDR3aa	CDR3nt
TRBD2	TRBV7-3	TRBJ2-3	-	CASPSGPNSTDTQYF	TGTGCCAGCCCTAGCGGGCCGAATAGCACAGATACGCAGTATTTT
-	TRBV5-1	TRBJ1-4	-	CASKQDSTNEKLFF	TGCGCCAGCAAACAGGATTCAACTAATGAAAAACTGTTTTTT
TRBD1	TRBV3-1/TRBV3-2	TRBJ1-5	-	CASSPGQANQPQHF	TGTGCCAGCAGCCCTGGACAGGCCAATCAGCCCCAGCATTTT
-	TRBV12-2	TRBJ1-2	once	CASRLNGPNYGYTF	TGTGCAAGTCGCTTAAATGGCCCGAACTATGGCTACACCTTC
-	TRBV3-1/TRBV3-2	TRBJ2-6	-	CASSLGPNVLTF	TGTGCCAGCAGCCTGGGGCCCAACGTCCTGACTTTC
-	TRBV28	TRBJ1-3	-	CASSPRGLGNTIYF	TGTGCCAGCAGCCCCCGGGGCCTTGGAAACACCATATATTTT
-	TRBV7-9	TRBJ1-2	-	CASSPGRAEGYTF	TGTGCCAGCAGCCCCGGGAGGGCGGAGGGCTACACCTTC
TRBD2	TRBV2	TRBJ2-7	-	CASSSLAGREQYF	TGTGCCAGCAGTTCCTTAGCGGGGAGGGAACAGTACTTC
-	TRBV18	TRBJ2-7	-	CASSPMRGGRGEQYF	TGTGCCAGCTCACCAATGAGGGGGGGCCGGGGCGAGCAGTACTTC
-	TRBV27	TRBJ2-6	-	CASSLSSGYSGANVLTF	TGTGCCAGCAGTTTATCTAGTGGGTACTCTGGGGCCAACGTCCTGACTTTC
TRBD2	TRBV7-2	TRBJ2-3	-	CASSSTTSGGPGVTQYF	TGTGCCAGCAGCTCCACGACTAGCGGGGGGCCGGGGGTTACGCAGTATTTT
-	TRBV12-3/TRBV12-4	TRBJ2-3	-	CASSQTRDTQYF	TGTGCCAGCAGCCAGACTAGAGATACGCAGTATTTT
-	TRBV12-3/TRBV12-4	TRBJ2-2	-	CASSTLARGELFF	TGTGCCAGCAGTACGTTAGCACGTGGGGAGCTGTTTTTT
TRBD1	TRBV27	TRBJ1-2	-	CASSPSGGERFYGYTF	TGTGCCAGCAGTCCGTCAGGGGGGGAAAGATTCTATGGCTACACCTTC
TRBD1	TRBV7-2	TRBJ1-5	once	CASSSTGGGYSNQPQHF	TGTGCCAGCAGCTCTACAGGGGGGGGATATAGCAATCAGCCCCAGCATTTT
-	TRBV20-1	TRBJ1-1	-	CSALENTEAFF	TGCAGTGCTTTAGAGAACACTGAAGCTTTCTTT
TRBD2	TRBV5-6	TRBJ2-3	-	CASSGGTSGRTDTQYF	TGTGCCAGCAGCGGGGGGACTAGCGGGCGCACAGATACGCAGTATTTT
-	TRBV5-4	TRBJ2-1	-	CASSSTRSEQFF	TGTGCCAGCAGCTCCACTAGATCTGAGCAGTTCTTC
-	TRBV5-1	TRBJ2-3	-	CASSWVGRGADTQYF	TGCGCCAGCAGCTGGGTAGGGAGAGGGGCAGATACGCAGTATTTT
-	TRBV5-1	TRBJ2-5	-	CASSLLGAQETQYF	TGCGCCAGCAGCTTGCTTGGGGCCCAAGAGACCCAGTACTTC
-	TRBV6-6	TRBJ1-3	-	CASFEGSGNTIYF	TGTGCCAGCTTTGAAGGGTCCGGAAACACCATATATTTT
TRBD2	TRBV7-9	TRBJ2-3	-	CASTVPASGSPDTQYF	TGTGCCAGCACGGTGCCGGCTAGCGGGAGCCCAGATACGCAGTATTTT
TRBD1	TRBV6-1	TRBJ1-5	-	CASSDERTGASNQPQHF	TGTGCCAGCAGTGATGAACGGACAGGGGCCAGCAATCAGCCCCAGCATTTT
TRBD1	TRBV5-4	TRBJ1-2	-	CASSGSGQSYGYTF	TGTGCCAGCAGCGGTTCGGGACAGAGCTATGGCTACACCTTC
-	TRBV18	TRBJ1-4	-	CASSPTGTNEKLFF	TGTGCCAGCTCACCTACGGGAACTAATGAAAAACTGTTTTTT
-	TRBV30	TRBJ2-7	-	CAWSVGGQSYEQYF	TGTGCCTGGAGTGTCGGGGGTCAATCCTACGAGCAGTACTTC
-	TRBV7-8	TRBJ1-1	-	CASSTVENTEAFF	TGTGCCAGCAGCACTGTAGAGAACACTGAAGCTTTCTTT
TRBD1	TRBV5-6	TRBJ1-2	-	CASSQGQGVNYGYTF	TGTGCCAGCAGCCAAGGACAGGGGGTTAACTATGGCTACACCTTC
-	TRBV5-8	TRBJ1-1	-	CASSLPGGSGNTEAFF	TGTGCCAGCAGCTTGCCGGGAGGGTCCGGGAACACTGAAGCTTTCTTT
TRBD2	TRBV6-1	TRBJ2-3	-	CASSELTSGITDTQYF	TGTGCCAGCAGTGAACTGACTAGCGGGATCACAGATACGCAGTATTTT
TRBD2	TRBV7-6	TRBJ2-5	-	CASSTLRGASQETQYF	TGTGCCAGCAGCACCCTGCGGGGGGCTTCCCAAGAGACCCAGTACTTC
-	TRBV21-1	TRBJ1-5	-	CASSKLSRDDQPQHF	TGTGCCAGCAGCAAACTCTCCAGAGACGATCAGCCCCAGCATTTT
TRBD2	TRBV9	TRBJ2-4	-	CASSVGLAVAKNIQYF	TGTGCCAGCAGCGTAGGTCTAGCGGTAGCCAAAAACATTCAGTACTTC
-	TRBV20-1	TRBJ2-7	-	CSARSSNEQYF	TGCAGTGCTAGGTCTAGCAACGAGCAGTACTTC
-	TRBV9	TRBJ1-1	-	CASSVGGGDGLTEAFF	TGTGCCAGCAGCGTAGGGGGCGGGGACGGACTCACTGAAGCTTTCTTT
TRBD2	TRBV18	TRBJ2-1	-	CASSHGLAGGPDNEQFF	TGTGCCAGCTCACACGGACTAGCGGGAGGGCCCGACAATGAGCAGTTCTTC
-	TRBV5-5	TRBJ1-1	-	CASSLQGYAEAFF	TGTGCCAGCAGCTTACAGGGATACGCTGAAGCTTTCTTT
TRBD2	TRBV9	TRBJ2-5	-	CASSVGTSFETQYF	TGTGCCAGCAGCGTAGGGACTAGCTTTGAGACCCAGTACTTC